A selection of T cell receptor beta chains follows, all from one sample in a study of molecular identifiers for immune sequencing clone quantification. TCRdb independently ran MiXCR on the PCR reads; one entry per CDR3 protein. The table has more than 450,000 distinct CDR3 sequences, 20% to 25% seen once; the top ten hold around 0.84%. Sequencing was performed on naive CD8+ T cells from blood, with Jurkat cell RNA spiked in. These receptors were taken from a human donor in good health. Some libraries in this study had Jurkat cell RNA spiked in. CDR3s include the opening cysteine and the closing phenylalanine or tryptophan. D genes are given only for firm matches. Not all rows give a size; the values are once, few, many and, for expanded clones, a class.

>many|TRBV4-3|TRBJ2-7|NA
CASSHDTGYEQYF
TGCGCCAGCAGCCACGATACTGGCTACGAGCAGTACTTC
>NA|TRBV12-3/TRBV12-4|TRBJ1-5|NA
CASTSSGAQHF
TGTGCCAGCACCTCAAGCGGGGCCCAGCATTTT
>NA|TRBV7-3|TRBJ2-1|NA
CASSLMPAGKDMNEQFF
TGTGCCAGCAGCTTAATGCCCGCGGGGAAGGACATGAATGAGCAGTTCTTC
>NA|TRBV27|TRBJ2-3|NA
CASRPLLEGARADTQYF
TGTGCCAGCAGGCCTCTCTTAGAGGGAGCACGGGCAGATACGCAGTATTTT
>few|TRBV7-9|TRBJ2-7|NA
CASSASHQILGYEQYF
TGTGCCAGCAGCGCCAGCCACCAGATACTAGGCTACGAGCAGTACTTC
>many|TRBV29-1|TRBJ2-2|NA
CSKVGDTYTGELFF
TGCAGCAAAGTCGGGGACACTTACACCGGGGAGCTGTTTTTT
>many|TRBV20-1|TRBJ2-3|NA
CSVPPDRSTDTQYF
TGCAGTGTCCCGCCGGACAGAAGCACAGATACGCAGTATTTT
>few|TRBV9|TRBJ1-1|TRBD1
CASSLQGQGDTEAFF
TGTGCCAGCAGCTTACAGGGACAGGGCGACACTGAAGCTTTCTTT
>many|TRBV4-1|TRBJ2-5|NA
CASSQDGTGYQETQYF
TGCGCCAGCAGCCAAGATGGAACAGGGTACCAAGAGACCCAGTACTTC
>few|TRBV27|TRBJ2-7|TRBD1
CASSPPGQEYEQYF
TGTGCCAGCAGTCCCCCGGGACAGGAGTACGAGCAGTACTTC
>many|TRBV4-2|TRBJ2-6|NA
CASSQDPSGRTSGANVLTF
TGTGCCAGCAGCCAAGATCCCAGTGGACGGACCTCTGGGGCCAACGTCCTGACTTTC
>NA|TRBV7-9|TRBJ2-1|NA
CASNPKQNYNEQFF
TGTGCCAGCAACCCTAAACAGAACTACAATGAGCAGTTCTTC
>few|TRBV7-2|TRBJ2-7|NA
CASSLWAGPYEQYF
TGTGCCAGCAGCTTGTGGGCAGGTCCCTACGAGCAGTACTTC